This TCR beta chain originates from a study of neurological immune-mediated disorders. Germline V CDR1 and CDR2: MNHEY, SMNVEV (reference sequence). V was pared by 5 bases and J by 5 bases, with 15 bases between. The CDR3 has 14 amino acids. Whole-study findings and limits: The expanded clones of different subjects shared no CDR3 amino acid sequences (suggesting private repertoires in all groups).

One entry per CDR3 protein, called by TCRdb with MiXCR from the 5' RACE reads. Found here are about 74,000 distinct CDR3 sequences, 4% to 6% of them singletons; the top ten hold roughly 7%. This clonotype was picked up many times. Its specificity is not known. Sample: PBMCs. The V call is TRBV27, the J call TRBJ1-2; D may be TRBD1 (5 bases). This TCR came from a man between 18 and 35 years old with multiple sclerosis. The CDR3 nucleotides are TGTGCCAGCAGTCCCCAGGGTAGGGGATATGGCTACACCTTC. Translating it yields CASSPQGRGYGYTF.